One and the same sample provided the 27 T cell receptor beta chains below, sequenced in a study of shared clonotypes between healthy human individuals. Here immunoSEQ multiplex PCR was the method, and the copy in TCRdb shows in-frame clones only, minus some. The sample includes about 520,000 clones, about 96% of them seen just once. The sequenced sample consisted of naive CD4+ T cells sorted from blood. As to subset: CD45RA+ positively selected. Receptors originate from a woman aged 30 to 39 in good health.

This clone appeared a single time. The chain uses TRBV15 and TRBJ2-7; 8 bases line up with TRBD1. The V and J ends lost 2 bases and 4 bases, in that order; junction bases with no gene match: 1. The CDR3 consists of 13 residues. CDR1 LNHNV and CDR2 YYDKDF come from the germline V gene (reference sequence). The DNA for the CDR3 is TGTGCCACCAGCAGACAGGGGGCTTACGAGCAGTACTTC. This codes for CATSRQGAYEQYF.

The J gene is TRBJ1-5, the V gene TRBV5-1, with D tentatively TRBD1 (6 bases). This CDR3 contains 15 residues. CDR1 SGHRS and CDR2 YFSETQ come from the germline V gene. V lost 7 bases, J lost 0 bases, and 14 bases lay in between. In DNA form, the CDR3 reads TGCGCCAGCCGGAGGGGGGTCGATAGCAATCAGCCCCAGCATTTT. This encodes CASRRGVDSNQPQHF.

This chain links TRBV5-1 with TRBJ2-1; D possibly corresponds to TRBD2 (5 bases). CDR3 size: 14 residues. Germline V gene sequence: CDR1 SGHRS, CDR2 YFSETQ. V lost 0 bases, J lost 9 bases, and 13 bases lay in between. The CDR3 nucleotides read TGCGCCAGCAGCTTGGGGGGAGAGATGCGTGAGCAGTTCTTC. Protein product: CASSLGGEMREQFF.

Here the CDR3 reads CASGTKDTQYF. The CDR3 region has the DNA TGTGCCAGTGGGACTAAAGATACGCAGTATTTT. This chain uses TRBV28 with TRBJ2-3, with 7 bases matching TRBD2. This CDR3 region has 11 residues. CDR1 and CDR2 from the germline V gene are MDHEN and SYDVKM. J was trimmed by 5 bases and V by 9 bases; bases with no gene match: 2.

The V and J genes are TRBV5-1 and TRBJ2-7; 8 bases are a match to TRBD1. In germline, CDR1 is SGHRS, CDR2 YFSETQ. The trim removed 3 bases at V and 6 bases at J, leaving 8 bases unmatched. CDR3 length equals 14 residues. The CDR3 region is CASSSQGASPEQYF. The CDR3 DNA sequence: TGCGCCAGCAGCTCCCAGGGGGCTTCTCCCGAGCAGTACTTC.

This clone appeared a single time. CDR3 bases: TGTGCCATCACCGGGGCTGGGAATTCACCCCTCCACTTT. As protein: CAITGAGNSPLHF. The chain recombines TRBV10-3 with TRBJ1-6; D may be TRBD1 (5 bases). The CDR3 loop spans 13 amino acids. Germline CDR1 ENHRY, CDR2 SYGVKD. The V gene lost 7 bases and the J gene lost 7 bases, with 11 bases spanning the gap.

The chain employs TRBV4-1 and TRBJ2-7; no clear D gene. The CDR3 runs to 17 residues. Germline V gene sequence: CDR1 MGHRA, CDR2 YSYEKL. V gave up 0 bases and J gave up 2 bases, with 17 bases separating them. Written as DNA, the CDR3 is TGCGCCAGCAGCCAAGAGGGTCAGGACGGAGCCCCCTACGAGCAGTACTTC. This sequence encodes CASSQEGQDGAPYEQYF.

The chain's CDR3 is CASSLDGTAYGYTF. CDR3 in DNA: TGTGCCAGCAGCTTAGATGGGACAGCATATGGCTACACCTTC. The chain combines TRBV7-2 with TRBJ1-2, with 7 bases identical to TRBD1. V lost 1 base and J lost 5; bases outside the gene matches: 4. CDR1 is SGHTA and CDR2 is FQGNSA in the germline V gene. CDR3 length: 14 residues.

The sample holds one count of this clone. The gene calls are TRBV28 and TRBJ1-3; a possible D gene is TRBD1 (5 bases). Germline CDR1 MDHEN, CDR2 SYDVKM. V was cut by 3 bases and J by 8 bases, with 17 bases left in between. The CDR3 contains 15 residues. CDR3 nucleotide sequence: TGTGCCAGCAGTTTTCCAGCAAGGGGTTTTGACACCATATATTTT. Its translation: CASSFPARGFDTIYF.

This clone was counted only a few times. The rearrangement links TRBV6-1 to TRBJ2-2, with D uncertain. The germline V gene has CDR1 MNHNS and CDR2 SASEGT. The CDR3 has 11 residues. The V end lost 4 bases, the J end lost 4 bases, and 1 base lay between the germline ends. CDR3 residues: CASSGTGELFF. The CDR3 DNA follows: TGTGCCAGCAGTGGCACCGGGGAGCTGTTTTTT.

The rearrangement links TRBV27 to TRBJ2-4, with 9 bases lining up with TRBD1. V was clipped by 5 bases and J by 6 bases; unmatched bases: 8. Germline values: CDR1 MNHEY, CDR2 SMNVEV (reference sequence). The CDR3 has 15 amino acids. The DNA of the CDR3 is TGTGCCAGCAGTATTTACAGGGGGCGGATAAACATTCAGTACTTC. This encodes CASSIYRGRINIQYF.

The chain couples TRBV28 to TRBJ1-4, with 7 bases identical to TRBD1. Germline V gene lookup returns CDR1 MDHEN and CDR2 SYDVKM. V dropped 9 bases and J dropped 0; count of bases not matched to a gene: 13. The length of the CDR3 is 17 residues. CDR3 amino acids: CARATGQTSPTNEKLFF. The DNA of the CDR3 is TGTGCCAGGGCAACGGGACAGACAAGTCCAACTAATGAAAAACTGTTTTTT.

This sequence joins TRBV19 and TRBJ1-2, with a possible D match to TRBD1 (6 bases). V dropped 2 bases and J dropped 4 bases, with 11 bases sitting between them. The CDR3 has 14 amino acids. Germline values: CDR1 LNHDA, CDR2 SQIVND (reference sequence). The CDR3 DNA reads as TGTGCCAGTAGTATAAAGCAGGGGACCTATGGCTACACCTTC. This encodes CASSIKQGTYGYTF.

V usage is TRBV7-2 and J usage is TRBJ2-3, with D unclear. V gave up 2 bases and J gave up 1 base, with 7 bases separating them. Germline lookup yields CDR1 SGHTA and CDR2 FQGNSA. This CDR3 region has 14 residues. The CDR3 DNA reads TGTGCCAGCAGCTTATCTACAGGCACAGATACGCAGTATTTT. It translates to CASSLSTGTDTQYF.

V and J are TRBV2 and TRBJ2-5; 8 bases map to TRBD1. This CDR3 is built from 14 residues. The V gene's germline CDR1 is SNHLY and CDR2 FYNNEI. The V and J ends lost 6 bases and 4 bases, in that order; junction bases with no gene match: 7. The CDR3 is CASRPLQGGETQYF. In nucleotides, the CDR3 is TGTGCCAGCAGACCATTACAGGGGGGAGAGACCCAGTACTTC.

This chain links TRBV6-6 with TRBJ2-1; possibly TRBD2 for D (5 bases). CDR1 is MNHNY and CDR2 is SVGAGI in the germline V gene (reference sequence). The CDR3 loop spans 15 amino acids. The V and J ends lost 5 bases and 3 bases respectively, with 14 bases between them. The CDR3 nucleotides read TGTGCCAGCAGTGTACTTGCGGGCGACTACAATGAGCAGTTCTTC. Its protein product is CASSVLAGDYNEQFF.

V is TRBV6-1 and J is TRBJ2-7; 7 bases are a match to TRBD1. There are 14 residues in the CDR3. Germline V lookup: CDR1 MNHNS, CDR2 SASEGT. V lost 2 bases to trimming and J lost 0 bases; unmatched junction nucleotides: 1. Here the CDR3 DNA reads TGTGCCAGCAGTGAAAGGGACAGCTCCTACGAGCAGTACTTC. Protein product: CASSERDSSYEQYF.

The V and J genes are TRBV2 and TRBJ2-1, with TRBD2 matching 12 bases. Germline V lookup: CDR1 SNHLY, CDR2 FYNNEI. J was trimmed by 3 bases and V by 5 bases; bases with no gene match: 2. The CDR3 is 15 amino acids. In DNA form, the CDR3 reads TGTGCCAGCAGTTGGACTAGCGGGGTCTACAATGAGCAGTTCTTC. It yields the protein CASSWTSGVYNEQFF.

J is TRBJ2-6 and V is TRBV5-8; D ambiguous. In germline, CDR1 is SGHTS, CDR2 YDEGEE. The CDR3 is made up of 15 amino acids. Trimming left V 0 bases short and J 2 bases short, with 6 bases between. The CDR3 loop is CASSLDGAGANVLTF. In nucleotides, the CDR3 is TGTGCCAGCAGCTTGGATGGGGCTGGGGCCAACGTCCTGACTTTC.

The J gene is TRBJ1-4, the V gene TRBV11-2, with D unresolved. Germline V gene lookup returns CDR1 SGHAT and CDR2 FQNNGV. The ends were cut back, 1 base at V and 3 bases at J, with 6 bases in the middle. This CDR3 region has 14 residues. CDR3 sequence (DNA): TGTGCCAGCAGCTTAGGGCAGGCTAATGAAAAACTGTTTTTT. Translating it yields CASSLGQANEKLFF. Full variable domain (outside the CDR3, taken from reference TRBV11-2 and TRBJ1-4): EAGVAQSPRYKIIEKRQSVAFWCNPISGHATLYWYQQILGQGPKLLIQFQNNGVVDDSQLPKDRFSAERLKGVDSTLKIQPAKLEDSAVYLCASSLGQANEKLFFGSGTQLSVL.

This chain links TRBV29-1 with TRBJ2-3; TRBD2 matches 11 bases. After removal of 1 base from V and 7 bases from J, the junction contained 4 bases not matched to a gene. Germline assignment: CDR1 SQVTM and CDR2 ANQGSEA. CDR3 length: 14 amino acids. The CDR3: CSVEGLAGSHTQYF. CDR3 in DNA: TGCAGCGTTGAAGGACTAGCGGGATCGCATACGCAGTATTTT.

V is TRBV27 and J is TRBJ2-2; D gene ambiguous. The CDR3 extends over 16 amino acids. Germline CDR1 is MNHEY and CDR2 is SMNVEV (reference sequence). Trimming removed 8 bases at V and 0 bases at J, with 16 bases between. The CDR3 loop is CASAFRYSPNTGELFF. The CDR3 coding sequence is TGTGCCAGCGCGTTCCGTTACTCGCCGAACACCGGGGAGCTGTTTTTT.

This sequence joins TRBV19 and TRBJ2-3, with D possibly called TRBD1 or TRBD2 (5 bases each). The CDR3 spans 15 residues. Per germline, CDR1 LNHDA and CDR2 SQIVND (reference sequence). Trimming removed 6 bases from V and 0 bases from J, with 13 bases in between. Written as DNA, the CDR3 is TGTGCCAGTAGGCCCAGAGGGGAAAGCACAGATACGCAGTATTTT. This sequence encodes CASRPRGESTDTQYF.

The V and J genes are TRBV7-8 and TRBJ2-2, with 10 bases fitting TRBD1. V was pared by 5 bases and J by 5 bases, with 5 bases of the junction left unmatched. This CDR3 comprises 15 residues. Germline-derived CDR1 and CDR2 are SGHVS and FQNEAQ. This CDR3 is CASSRTGGSTGELFF. In DNA, the CDR3 is TGTGCCAGCAGCCGGACAGGGGGAAGTACCGGGGAGCTGTTTTTT.

The genes are TRBV5-4 and TRBJ2-5; unclear D gene. The CDR3 spans 12 residues. Germline loops: CDR1 SGHNT, CDR2 YYREEE (reference sequence). V was cut by 4 bases and J by 2 bases, with 6 bases left in between. The CDR3 protein is CASSQLQETQYF. DNA of the CDR3: TGTGCCAGCAGCCAGTTGCAAGAGACCCAGTACTTC.

The gene calls are TRBV28 and TRBJ2-3; D not resolved. The V end lost 6 bases, the J end lost 0 bases, and 4 bases lay between the germline ends. The CDR3 length is 12 residues. The V gene's germline CDR1 is MDHEN and CDR2 SYDVKM. In nucleotides, the CDR3 is TGTGCCAGCAGGATTAGCACAGATACGCAGTATTTT. The encoded protein is CASRISTDTQYF. Based on the CDR3 plus reference TRBV28 and TRBJ2-3, the full variable domain is DVKVTQSSRYLVKRTGEKVFLECVQDMDHENMFWYRQDPGLGLRLIYFSYDVKMKEKGDIPEGYSVSREKKERFSLILESASTNQTSMYLCASRISTDTQYFGPGTRLTVL.

The gene calls are TRBV5-5 and TRBJ2-7; 9 bases line up with TRBD1. Looked up from germline, CDR1 is SGHKS and CDR2 is YYEKEE (reference sequence). V was clipped by 0 bases and J by 3 bases; unmatched bases: 4. This CDR3 region has 15 residues. For the CDR3, the DNA is TGTGCCAGCAGCTTGGAGGGACAGGGATACTACGAGCAGTACTTC. Translation gives CASSLEGQGYYEQYF.